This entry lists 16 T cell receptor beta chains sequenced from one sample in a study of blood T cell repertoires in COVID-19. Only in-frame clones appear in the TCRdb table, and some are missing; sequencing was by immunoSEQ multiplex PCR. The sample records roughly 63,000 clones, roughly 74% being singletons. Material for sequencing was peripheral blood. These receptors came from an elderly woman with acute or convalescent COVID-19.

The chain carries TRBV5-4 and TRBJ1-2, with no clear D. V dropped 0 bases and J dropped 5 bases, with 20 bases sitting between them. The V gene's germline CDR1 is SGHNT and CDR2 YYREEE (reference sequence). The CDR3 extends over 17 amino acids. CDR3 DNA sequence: TGTGCCAGCAGCTTGGACGGAGTAGGCCCTGTTCAATATGGCTACACCTTC. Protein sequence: CASSLDGVGPVQYGYTF. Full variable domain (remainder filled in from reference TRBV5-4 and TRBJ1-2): ETGVTQSPTHLIKTRGQQVTLRCSSQSGHNTVSWYQQALGQGPQFIFQYYREEENGRGNFPPRFSGLQFPNYSSELNVNALELDDSALYLCASSLDGVGPVQYGYTFGSGTRLTVV.

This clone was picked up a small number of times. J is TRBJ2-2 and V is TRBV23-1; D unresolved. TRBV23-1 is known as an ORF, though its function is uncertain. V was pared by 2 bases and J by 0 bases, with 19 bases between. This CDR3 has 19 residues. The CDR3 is CASSQPFTPTEPNTGELFF. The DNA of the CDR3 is TGCGCCAGCAGTCAACCATTCACCCCGACGGAGCCGAACACCGGGGAGCTGTTTTTT.

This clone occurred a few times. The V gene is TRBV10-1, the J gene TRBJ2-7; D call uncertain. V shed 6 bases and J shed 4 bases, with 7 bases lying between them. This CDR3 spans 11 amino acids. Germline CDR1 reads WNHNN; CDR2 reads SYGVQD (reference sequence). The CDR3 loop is CASSPRYEQYF. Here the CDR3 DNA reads TGCGCCAGCAGCCCTCGTTACGAGCAGTACTTC.

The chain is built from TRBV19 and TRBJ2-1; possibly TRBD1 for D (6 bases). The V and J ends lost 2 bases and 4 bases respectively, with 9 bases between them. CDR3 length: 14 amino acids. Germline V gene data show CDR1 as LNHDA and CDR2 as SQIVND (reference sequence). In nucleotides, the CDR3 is TGTGCCAGTAGTATATTAACAGGGTACAATGAGCAGTTCTTC. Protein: CASSILTGYNEQFF.

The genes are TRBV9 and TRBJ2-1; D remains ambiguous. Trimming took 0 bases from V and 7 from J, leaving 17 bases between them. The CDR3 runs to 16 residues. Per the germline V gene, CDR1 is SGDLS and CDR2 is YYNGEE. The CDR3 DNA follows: TGTGCCAGCAGCGTAGTACACAGTCATACTCGGAATGAGCAGTTCTTC. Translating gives CASSVVHSHTRNEQFF.

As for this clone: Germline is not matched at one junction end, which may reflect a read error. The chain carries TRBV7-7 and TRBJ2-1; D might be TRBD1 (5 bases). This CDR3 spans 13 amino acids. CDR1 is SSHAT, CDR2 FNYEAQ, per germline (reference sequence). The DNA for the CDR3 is TGTGCTAGCAGCTTAGACAGTCAGAATGAGCAGTTCTTC. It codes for CASSLDSQNEQFF.

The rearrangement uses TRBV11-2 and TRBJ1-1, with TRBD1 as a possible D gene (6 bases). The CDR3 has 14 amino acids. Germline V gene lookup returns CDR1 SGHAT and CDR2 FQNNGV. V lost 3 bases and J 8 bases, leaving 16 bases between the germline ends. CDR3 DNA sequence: TGTGCCAGCAGCTTGCAGGGGTTCCAGGACGAAGCTTTCTTT. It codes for CASSLQGFQDEAFF.

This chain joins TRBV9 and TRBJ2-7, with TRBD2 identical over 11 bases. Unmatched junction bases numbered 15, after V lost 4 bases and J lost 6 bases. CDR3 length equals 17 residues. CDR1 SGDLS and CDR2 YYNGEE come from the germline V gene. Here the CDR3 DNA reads TGTGCCAGCAGCAAGGCGTATAGCGGGAGGGCGAAGGGCGAGCAGTACTTC. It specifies CASSKAYSGRAKGEQYF.

The CDR3 loop reads CSVFGTGDGYTF. The CDR3, as DNA: TGCAGCGTTTTTGGGACAGGGGATGGCTACACCTTC. This chain uses TRBV29-1 with TRBJ1-2; TRBD1 agrees at 10 bases. CDR3 length: 12 residues. Germline loops: CDR1 SQVTM, CDR2 ANQGSEA. With 5 bases clipped from V and 6 bases from J, the junction kept 3 bases outside the gene matches.

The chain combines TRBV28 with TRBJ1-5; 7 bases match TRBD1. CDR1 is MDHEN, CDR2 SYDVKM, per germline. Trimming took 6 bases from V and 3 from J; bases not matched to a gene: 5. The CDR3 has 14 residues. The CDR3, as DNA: TGTGCCAGCAGCCCGGGACAGAACAATCAGCCCCAGCATTTT. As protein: CASSPGQNNQPQHF.

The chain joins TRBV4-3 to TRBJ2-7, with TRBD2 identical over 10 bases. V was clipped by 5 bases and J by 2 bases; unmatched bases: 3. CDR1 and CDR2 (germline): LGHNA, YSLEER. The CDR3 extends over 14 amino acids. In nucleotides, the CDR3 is TGCGCCAGCAGCACCGGGACTAGCGCCTACGAGCAGTACTTC. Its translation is CASSTGTSAYEQYF.

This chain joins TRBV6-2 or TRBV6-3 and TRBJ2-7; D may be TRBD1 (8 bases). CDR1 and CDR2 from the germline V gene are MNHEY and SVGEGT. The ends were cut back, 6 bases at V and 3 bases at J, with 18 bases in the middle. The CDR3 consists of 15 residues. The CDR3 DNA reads TGTGCCAGCAGCCGTCGGACAGGGACTAACTACGAGCAGTACTTC. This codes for CASSRRTGTNYEQYF.

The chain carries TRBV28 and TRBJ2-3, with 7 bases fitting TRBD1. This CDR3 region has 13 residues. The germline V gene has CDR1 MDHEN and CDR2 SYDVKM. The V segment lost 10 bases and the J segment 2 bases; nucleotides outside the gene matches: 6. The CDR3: CATTTGPTDTQYF. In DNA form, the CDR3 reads TGTGCCACCACGACAGGGCCCACAGATACGCAGTATTTT.

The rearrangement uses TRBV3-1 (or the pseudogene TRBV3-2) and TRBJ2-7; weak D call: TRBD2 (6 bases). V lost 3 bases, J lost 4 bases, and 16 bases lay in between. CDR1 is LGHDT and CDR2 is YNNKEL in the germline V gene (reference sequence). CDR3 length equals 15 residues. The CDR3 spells CASSHRGFRDYEQYF. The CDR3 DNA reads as TGTGCCAGCAGCCATCGGGGGTTCAGAGATTACGAGCAGTACTTC.

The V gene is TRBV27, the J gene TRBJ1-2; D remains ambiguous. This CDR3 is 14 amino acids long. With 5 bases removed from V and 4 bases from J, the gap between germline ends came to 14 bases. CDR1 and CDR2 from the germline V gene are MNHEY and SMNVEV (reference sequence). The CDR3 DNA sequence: TGTGCCAGCAGTCCAGATATTCCCCGCTATGGCTACACCTTC. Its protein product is CASSPDIPRYGYTF.

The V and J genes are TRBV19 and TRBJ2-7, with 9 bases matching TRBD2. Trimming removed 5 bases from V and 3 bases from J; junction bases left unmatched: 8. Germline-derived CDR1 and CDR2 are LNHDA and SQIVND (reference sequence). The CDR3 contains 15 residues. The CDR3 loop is CASSARLAENYEQYF. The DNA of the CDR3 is TGTGCCAGTAGTGCGCGACTAGCGGAGAACTACGAGCAGTACTTC.